This record concerns one T cell receptor beta chain sequence. There are 13 residues in the CDR3. The V gene's germline CDR1 is SGHKS and CDR2 YYEKEE (reference sequence). Trimming removed 8 bases at V and 0 bases at J, with 9 bases between. This entry is derived from a study of blood T cell repertoires in COVID-19. Across the whole study: COVID-19 samples, acute and convalescent, were from the United States, Italy and Spain. The analysed material was cDNA or gDNA that came from T cells, B-cell-depleted T cells, or PBMCs.

Authors' data handling: Nucleated cell number was recorded as an estimate derived from reference gene primer amplification. The table came from immunoSEQ multiplex PCR; TCRdb's copy has only in-frame clones and leaves some out. The D gene and trimming were derived from the DNA, and the V and J assignments and clone size from that table. The sample holds under 200,000 clones, 80% to 85% seen once. V is TRBV5-5 and J is TRBJ1-3; D unclear. This clonotype was obtained from an older man with active or convalescent COVID-19. Material for sequencing was peripheral blood. This CDR3 reads CASQGDSGNTIYF. CDR3 DNA: TGTGCCAGTCAAGGAGACTCTGGAAACACCATATATTTT.